The clone carrying this T cell receptor (beta chain) has just a few counts. The data were obtained in a study of blood T cell repertoires in COVID-19. Across the study: Donors in the United States, Italy and Spain gave samples during acute or convalescent COVID-19.

V lost 0 bases to trimming and J lost 9 bases, with 17 bases between them. CDR1 and CDR2 (germline): MNHEY, SVGEGT. The length of the CDR3 is 15 residues. Original processing methods: Estimated nucleated cell counts came from reference gene primer amplification. TCRdb's copy holds only in-frame clones and misses some; the assay was immunoSEQ multiplex PCR. V and J calls and clone size come straight from that table; D and trimming were deduced from the DNA. Counted here are hundreds of thousands of clones, around nine tenths occurring once; the ten biggest clones make up about 7%. Seattle's cohort entered during active infection and was followed longitudinally.

The V gene is TRBV6-2 or TRBV6-3, the J gene TRBJ1-2, with a possible D match to TRBD1 (5 bases). The receptor's source is a woman aged 70-85 years with COVID-19, enrolled during active disease. Sequenced: peripheral blood. The CDR3 loop is CASSYSPVRRGSYTF. DNA for the CDR3: TGTGCCAGCAGTTACTCTCCCGTCCGGCGGGGGAGCTACACCTTC.